The 23 T cell receptor beta chains given below trace back to one sample, sequenced in a study of shared clonotypes between healthy human individuals. Libraries were prepared by immunoSEQ multiplex PCR; TCRdb keeps only in-frame clonotypes and omits some of them. The repertoire consists of more than 400,000 clones, with roughly 95% occurring once and the leading ten covering around 0.066%. Sequenced input: naive CD4+ T cells sorted from blood. Subset of the sample: CD45RA+ positively selected. The receptors were gathered from a woman in her thirties in good health.

The chain recombines TRBV11-2 with TRBJ1-3, with 8 bases that match TRBD1. V dropped 4 bases and J dropped 2; count of bases not matched to a gene: 7. The CDR3 is made up of 16 amino acids. Germline V gene data show CDR1 as SGHAT and CDR2 as FQNNGV. The CDR3 DNA follows: TGTGCCAGCAGCTCGACTCAGGGGGCGGCTGGAAACACCATATATTTT. This gives the protein CASSSTQGAAGNTIYF.

The CDR3 reads CASSSPLLGPEQYF. The CDR3 DNA follows: TGTGCCAGCAGTAGCCCGCTGCTGGGTCCCGAGCAGTACTTC. The rearrangement uses TRBV2 and TRBJ2-7; D remains ambiguous. Deletions cut 5 bases from V and 6 bases from J, with 17 bases between. Germline-derived CDR1 and CDR2 are SNHLY and FYNNEI. The CDR3 covers 14 residues.

V usage is TRBV11-1 and J usage is TRBJ2-7; TRBD1 matches 12 bases. The trim removed 5 bases at V and 5 bases at J, leaving 7 bases unmatched. The CDR3 is 15 residues long. The V gene's germline CDR1 is SGHAT and CDR2 FQDESV (reference sequence). CDR3 region: CASSIGTGGADEQYF. The CDR3 coding sequence is TGTGCCAGCAGCATTGGGACAGGGGGCGCGGACGAGCAGTACTTC. Complete variable domain (other parts from reference TRBV11-1 and TRBJ2-7): EAEVAQSPRYKITEKSQAVAFWCDPISGHATLYWYRQILGQGPELLVQFQDESVVDDSQLPKDRFSAERLKGVDSTLKIQPAELGDSAMYLCASSIGTGGADEQYFGPGTRLTVT.

The V and J genes are TRBV30 and TRBJ2-7; 8 bases align to TRBD1. Looked up from germline, CDR1 is GTSNPN and CDR2 is SVGIG (reference sequence). The V segment lost 1 base and the J segment 5 bases; nucleotides outside the gene matches: 10. CDR3 length equals 15 residues. The CDR3 nucleotides are TGTGCCTGGAGTGCCCCTGGACAGGGTTACGACGAGCAGTACTTC. As protein: CAWSAPGQGYDEQYF. The variable domain in full, with the rest retrieved from reference TRBV30 and TRBJ2-7, is SQTIHQWPATLVQPVGSPLSLECTVEGTSNPNLYWYRQAAGRGLQLLFYSVGIGQISSEVPQNLSASRPQDRQFILSSKKLLLSDSGFYLCAWSAPGQGYDEQYFGPGTRLTVT.

The V gene is TRBV5-6, the J gene TRBJ2-3; 10 bases are shared with TRBD2. This CDR3 has 15 amino acids. Germline CDR1 SGHDT, CDR2 YYEEEE. With V trimmed by 2 bases and J by 4 bases, 4 bases remained unmatched. The CDR3 is CASSLTSGNPDTQYF. Written as DNA, the CDR3 is TGTGCCAGCAGCTTAACTAGCGGGAACCCAGATACGCAGTATTTT.

V and J are TRBV29-1 and TRBJ2-5; weak D call: TRBD2 (5 bases). The CDR3 is 14 amino acids. Trimming shortened V by 3 bases and J by 4 bases, and 15 bases separated the two germline ends. Germline lookup yields CDR1 SQVTM and CDR2 ANQGSEA. The CDR3 loop is CSVDSRARGETQYF. The CDR3 DNA reads TGCAGCGTTGATTCGCGCGCACGGGGAGAGACCCAGTACTTC. The full variable domain, with the rest looked up from reference TRBV29-1 and TRBJ2-5, is SAVISQKPSRDICQRGTSLTIQCQVDSQVTMMFWYRQQPGQSLTLIATANQGSEATYESGFVIDKFPISRPNLTFSTLTVSNMSPEDSSIYLCSVDSRARGETQYFGPGTRLLVL.

This clone appeared once. The chain has TRBV7-6 and TRBJ1-5; a weak D match, TRBD1 (5 bases). V was shortened by 3 bases and J by 4 bases, with 10 bases between the two germline ends. CDR1 is SGHVS and CDR2 is FNYEAQ in the germline V gene. The CDR3 totals 14 residues. The chain's CDR3 is CASSFREGNQPQHF. CDR3 coding DNA: TGTGCCAGCAGCTTCAGGGAGGGTAATCAGCCCCAGCATTTT.

The gene calls are TRBV2 and TRBJ2-3; 9 nucleotides align to TRBD1. The CDR3 totals 15 residues. The germline CDR1 and CDR2 sequences are SNHLY and FYNNEI. V lost 7 bases and J lost 4; bases outside the gene matches: 9. CDR3 bases: TGTGCCAGCAACTCCGGGACAGGGTTTTCAGATACGCAGTATTTT. Residues: CASNSGTGFSDTQYF.

The J gene is TRBJ2-1, the V gene TRBV9; 7 positions agree with TRBD2. Germline lookup yields CDR1 SGDLS and CDR2 YYNGEE. Trimming cost V 6 bases and J 3 bases; bases outside gene matches: 15. The CDR3 sequence is 17 residues long. The CDR3 nucleotides read TGTGCCAGCACCCCCAACCCGGGGGAGGGTCTCTACAATGAGCAGTTCTTC. This sequence encodes CASTPNPGEGLYNEQFF. Variable domain in full (rest from reference TRBV9 and TRBJ2-1): DSGVTQTPKHLITATGQRVTLRCSPRSGDLSVYWYQQSLDQGLQFLIQYYNGEERAKGNILERFSAQQFPDLHSELNLSSLELGDSALYFCASTPNPGEGLYNEQFFGPGTRLTVL.

The chain links TRBV6-1 to TRBJ2-1; TRBD1 matches 9 bases. V was pared by 5 bases and J by 2 bases, with 4 bases of the junction left unmatched. The CDR3 spans 15 residues. Germline V gives CDR1 MNHNS, CDR2 SASEGT. In DNA form, the CDR3 reads TGTGCCAGCAGTCGGGACAGGGTAGCCTACAATGAGCAGTTCTTC. This sequence encodes CASSRDRVAYNEQFF.

The chain is built from TRBV19 and TRBJ2-7; 10 positions match TRBD2. Germline-derived CDR1 and CDR2 are LNHDA and SQIVND (reference sequence). CDR3 length: 14 amino acids. V lost 10 bases and J lost 3; bases outside the gene matches: 9. DNA for the CDR3: TGTGCCACCAAAAGGGCTAGCGGGAGCTACGAGCAGTACTTC. As protein: CATKRASGSYEQYF.

The rearrangement joins TRBV5-4 to TRBJ2-3; 11 nucleotides line up with TRBD2. The germline gives CDR1 SGHNT, CDR2 YYREEE (reference sequence). Trimming took 0 bases from V and 4 from J; bases not matched to a gene: 4. The CDR3 is 16 residues long. The CDR3: CASSLDSGRAADTQYF. The CDR3 nucleotides read TGTGCCAGCAGCTTGGATAGCGGGAGGGCCGCAGATACGCAGTATTTT.

The gene calls are TRBV19 and TRBJ2-7; either TRBD1 or TRBD2 may fit D (5 bases each). The V end lost 0 bases, the J end lost 1 base, and 13 bases lay between the germline ends. The germline V gene encodes CDR1 LNHDA and CDR2 SQIVND (reference sequence). The CDR3 consists of 16 residues. The CDR3 DNA reads as TGTGCCAGTAGTATAGATATAGGGACCCTATCCTACGAGCAGTACTTC. As protein: CASSIDIGTLSYEQYF.

This chain links TRBV29-1 with TRBJ2-2; D might be TRBD2 (6 bases). The CDR3 has 13 residues. Per germline, CDR1 SQVTM and CDR2 ANQGSEA. V was trimmed by 5 bases and J by 7 bases, leaving 14 bases between them. The CDR3, as DNA: TGCAGCGTTTTAGCGGTGGGGGACGGGGAGCTGTTTTTT. It specifies CSVLAVGDGELFF.

J is TRBJ1-6 and V is TRBV28, with a possible D match to TRBD1 (5 bases). CDR3 length: 16 amino acids. Germline lookup yields CDR1 MDHEN and CDR2 SYDVKM. Deletions cut 6 bases from V and 5 bases from J, with 17 bases between. The CDR3 DNA is TGTGCCAGCAGACCCACGAGGGGCCCGAATAATTCACCCCTCCACTTT. Translated: CASRPTRGPNNSPLHF.

The chain is built from TRBV19 and TRBJ2-5; D is perhaps TRBD2 (5 bases). From germline, CDR1 is LNHDA and CDR2 SQIVND (reference sequence). Trimming left V 8 bases short and J 4 bases short, with 14 bases between. The CDR3 length is 13 residues. The CDR3 nucleotides read TGTGCCAGTGCCGGGGTAGACGGAGAGACCCAGTACTTC. Amino acid sequence: CASAGVDGETQYF. Looking up the rest from reference TRBV19 and TRBJ2-5 gives the full variable domain: DGGITQSPKYLFRKEGQNVTLSCEQNLNHDAMYWYRQDPGQGLRLIYYSQIVNDFQKGDIAEGYSVSREKKESFPLTVTSAQKNPTAFYLCASAGVDGETQYFGPGTRLLVL.

The chain is built from TRBV28 and TRBJ2-7, with TRBD2 as a possible D gene (5 bases). This CDR3 region has 14 residues. The germline gives CDR1 MDHEN, CDR2 SYDVKM. Trimming removed 6 bases at V and 3 bases at J, with 15 bases between. CDR3 sequence: CASRPPGGHYEQYF. CDR3 in DNA: TGTGCCAGCAGACCTCCGGGCGGGCACTACGAGCAGTACTTC.

This chain joins TRBV2 and TRBJ1-1; 10 nucleotides agree with TRBD1. CDR1 is SNHLY, CDR2 FYNNEI, per germline. Trimming removed 6 bases from V and 5 bases from J; junction bases left unmatched: 12. The CDR3 is 16 residues long. The chain's CDR3 is CASRDRGRTGGTEAFF. The CDR3 nucleotides are TGTGCCAGCAGGGACAGGGGGAGGACGGGAGGAACTGAAGCTTTCTTT.

V is TRBV6-5 and J is TRBJ1-1; D gene ambiguous. The CDR3 spans 13 residues. CDR1 is MNHEY, CDR2 SVGAGI, per germline. Trimming pared 6 bases from V and 3 bases from J, leaving 11 bases between. The CDR3 here is CASSRKWDTEAFF. The CDR3 bases are TGTGCCAGCAGCAGGAAATGGGACACTGAAGCTTTCTTT.

The count of this clone is one. The genes are TRBV28 and TRBJ2-7, with 7 bases matching TRBD2. CDR1 and CDR2 (germline): MDHEN, SYDVKM. V lost 5 bases to trimming and J lost 5 bases; unmatched junction nucleotides: 18. The CDR3 runs 17 residues. CDR3 bases: TGTGCCAGCAGTGTGGCGGGTTTGACGGGAGGAACCCACGAGCAGTACTTC. It yields the protein CASSVAGLTGGTHEQYF. Together with reference TRBV28 and TRBJ2-7, the CDR3 gives the full variable domain: DVKVTQSSRYLVKRTGEKVFLECVQDMDHENMFWYRQDPGLGLRLIYFSYDVKMKEKGDIPEGYSVSREKKERFSLILESASTNQTSMYLCASSVAGLTGGTHEQYFGPGTRLTVT.

This clone was observed once. The genes are TRBV18 and TRBJ2-7; D perhaps matches TRBD2 (6 bases). Trimming shortened V by 0 bases and J by 3 bases, and 12 bases separated the two germline ends. CDR3 size: 15 residues. Germline V gives CDR1 KGHSH, CDR2 LQKENI. The CDR3 spells CASSPPSGLNYEQYF. The CDR3, as DNA: TGTGCCAGCTCACCACCGTCGGGACTCAACTACGAGCAGTACTTC. The whole variable domain, remainder taken from reference TRBV18 and TRBJ2-7, is NAGVMQNPRHLVRRRGQEARLRCSPMKGHSHVYWYRQLPEEGLKFMVYLQKENIIDESGMPKERFSAEFPKEGPSILRIQQVVRGDSAAYFCASSPPSGLNYEQYFGPGTRLTVT.

V gene TRBV7-2 combines with J gene TRBJ2-4; no firm D call. The CDR3 has 17 residues. V was cut by 8 bases and J by 0 bases, with 20 bases left in between. CDR1 and CDR2 from the germline V gene are SGHTA and FQGNSA. The CDR3 DNA follows: TGTGCCAGCGCTAAGGGCGTCCGGTTGCTAGCCAAAAACATTCAGTACTTC. It is translated as CASAKGVRLLAKNIQYF.

This chain links TRBV5-1 with TRBJ2-5; the D gene is possibly TRBD2 (6 bases). Germline V gene lookup returns CDR1 SGHRS and CDR2 YFSETQ. The CDR3 has 14 amino acids. The V and J ends lost 6 bases and 2 bases respectively, with 14 bases between them. The DNA for the CDR3 is TGCGCCAGCAAGGGCGGGAAAGTACAAGAGACCCAGTACTTC. Translation gives CASKGGKVQETQYF.